These 18 T cell receptor beta chains were sequenced from one sample in a study of blood T cell repertoires in COVID-19. The assay was immunoSEQ multiplex PCR, and TCRdb's table has in-frame clones only and misses some. Here the sample spans about 360,000 clones, around 84% being singletons. The sequencing sample was made of peripheral blood. The source is a human donor with acute or convalescent COVID-19. The donor label of this sample is uncertain.

The V and J genes are TRBV7-2 and TRBJ2-2; 7 bases map to TRBD2. J lost 2 bases, V lost 2 bases, and 11 bases had no gene match. The length of the CDR3 is 18 residues. Germline V gene lookup returns CDR1 SGHTA and CDR2 FQGNSA. The chain's CDR3 is CASSLWWVGTTNTGELFF. CDR3 nucleotide sequence: TGTGCCAGCAGCTTATGGTGGGTGGGGACTACTAACACCGGGGAGCTGTTTTTT.

The chain carries TRBV28 and TRBJ2-5; possibly TRBD1 for D (5 bases). The V gene's germline CDR1 is MDHEN and CDR2 SYDVKM. V lost 4 bases to trimming and J lost 1 base, with 16 bases between them. The CDR3 is 16 residues long. The CDR3 protein is CASSSYPTGVQETQYF. The CDR3 nucleotides read TGTGCCAGCAGTTCCTATCCTACAGGAGTCCAAGAGACCCAGTACTTC.

This clone is a singleton in its sample. The chain links TRBV19 to TRBJ2-3, with D possibly being TRBD1 (5 bases). This CDR3 has 18 amino acids. With 2 bases removed from V and 0 bases from J, the gap between germline ends came to 18 bases. The germline V gene has CDR1 LNHDA and CDR2 SQIVND (reference sequence). CDR3 bases: TGTGCCAGTAGTATACTAACAGGACCACGCTCTAGCACAGATACGCAGTATTTT. Amino acids: CASSILTGPRSSTDTQYF.

Only a few counts were recorded for this clone. Here the CDR3 reads CASSTPGQAQETQYF. The CDR3 region has the DNA TGTGCCAGCAGTACTCCAGGACAGGCGCAAGAGACCCAGTACTTC. The J gene is TRBJ2-5, the V gene TRBV6-2 or TRBV6-3, with TRBD1 matching 7 bases. CDR3 length equals 15 residues. The V gene end was trimmed by 5 bases and the J gene end by 2 bases; junction bases not matched to a gene: 8. Germline lookup yields CDR1 MNHEY and CDR2 SVGEGT.

The chain's CDR3 is CASSEDRVTGYTF. The DNA for the CDR3 is TGCGCCAGCAGTGAGGACAGGGTAACTGGCTACACCTTC. V is TRBV10-2 and J is TRBJ1-2, with 7 bases fitting TRBD1. The CDR3 totals 13 residues. Per germline, CDR1 WSHSY and CDR2 SAAADI. V was pared by 2 bases and J by 7 bases, with 4 bases of the junction left unmatched.

In DNA, the CDR3 is TGTGCCAGCAGCCAGTACTCCTATAATTCACCCCTCCACTTT. It is translated as CASSQYSYNSPLHF. The chain links TRBV14 to TRBJ1-6; no definite D call. The CDR3 totals 14 residues. CDR1 is SGHDN and CDR2 is FVKESK in the germline V gene. Trimming left V 3 bases short and J 0 bases short, with 3 bases between.

The chain joins TRBV14 to TRBJ2-2; 7 bases match TRBD1. The CDR3 consists of 15 residues. V was clipped by 1 base and J by 4 bases; unmatched bases: 3. Germline CDR1 and CDR2: SGHDN and FVKESK. The CDR3 loop is CASSQVSGGTGELFF. In nucleotides, the CDR3 is TGTGCCAGCAGCCAAGTTTCAGGGGGCACCGGGGAGCTGTTTTTT.

The chain couples TRBV7-9 to TRBJ2-2; unclear D gene. V was trimmed by 8 bases and J by 2 bases, leaving 12 bases between them. The CDR3 is made up of 14 amino acids. CDR1 and CDR2 from the germline V gene are SEHNR and FQNEAQ (reference sequence). The CDR3 sequence is CASRPSHNTGELFF. The CDR3 nucleotides read TGTGCCAGCCGTCCCTCACACAACACCGGGGAGCTGTTTTTT.

The rearrangement links TRBV3-1 (or the pseudogene TRBV3-2) to TRBJ1-2, with TRBD1 as a possible D gene (6 bases). This CDR3 contains 12 residues. Germline loops: CDR1 LGHDT, CDR2 YNNKEL (reference sequence). V was trimmed by 0 bases and J by 9 bases, leaving 8 bases between them. The CDR3 coding sequence is TGTGCCAGCAGCCAAGATTGGGGGCGCTACACCTTC. This gives the protein CASSQDWGRYTF.

The rearrangement links TRBV12-3 or TRBV12-4 to TRBJ2-3; the match to TRBD2 covers 7 bases. Trimming took 5 bases from V and 4 from J; bases not matched to a gene: 3. The CDR3 is 13 amino acids. The CDR3 DNA sequence: TGTGCCAGCAGTCAGCGGGACCCAGATACGCAGTATTTT. This encodes CASSQRDPDTQYF.

Only one count was recorded for this clone. The genes are TRBV5-6 and TRBJ1-1; D might be TRBD1 (5 bases). V was pared by 4 bases and J by 0 bases, with 7 bases between. The germline V gene encodes CDR1 SGHDT and CDR2 YYEEEE. CDR3 size: 13 residues. The CDR3 nucleotides read TGTGCCAGCAGCCGACAGATGAACACTGAAGCTTTCTTT. It is translated as CASSRQMNTEAFF. Drawing the rest from reference TRBV5-6 and TRBJ1-1, the complete variable domain is DAGVTQSPTHLIKTRGQQVTLRCSPKSGHDTVSWYQQALGQGPQFIFQYYEEEERQRGNFPDRFSGHQFPNYSSELNVNALLLGDSALYLCASSRQMNTEAFFGQGTRLTVV.

CDR3 region: CASEAGTGSREAFF. The CDR3 bases are TGCGCCAGCGAGGCCGGGACAGGGTCTAGGGAAGCTTTCTTT. The rearrangement joins TRBV5-1 to TRBJ1-1, with 9 bases that match TRBD1. The germline V gene has CDR1 SGHRS and CDR2 YFSETQ. This CDR3 contains 14 residues. The trim removed 7 bases at V and 8 bases at J, leaving 12 bases unmatched.

CDR3 in DNA: TGCGCCAGCAGCACCGGACAGGCTGGAAACACCATATATTTT. Translation: CASSTGQAGNTIYF. This chain joins TRBV5-1 and TRBJ1-3; 7 nucleotides agree with TRBD1. CDR3 length: 14 amino acids. Germline V gene lookup returns CDR1 SGHRS and CDR2 YFSETQ. With V trimmed by 4 bases and J by 2 bases, 3 bases remained unmatched. Based on the CDR3 plus reference TRBV5-1 and TRBJ1-3, the full variable domain is KAGVTQTPRYLIKTRGQQVTLSCSPISGHRSVSWYQQTPGQGLQFLFEYFSETQRNKGNFPGRFSGRQFSNSRSEMNVSTLELGDSALYLCASSTGQAGNTIYFGEGSWLTVV.

The chain carries TRBV4-2 and TRBJ1-3; no reliable D call. There are 17 residues in the CDR3. Germline-derived CDR1 and CDR2 are LGHNA and YNFKEQ. V lost 0 bases, J lost 0 bases, and 12 bases lay in between. CDR3 sequence (DNA): TGTGCCAGCAGCCAAGATATAGTAGCGAGCTCTGGAAACACCATATATTTT. It is translated as CASSQDIVASSGNTIYF.

This clone came up a few times. The rearrangement uses TRBV9 and TRBJ1-6, with TRBD1 matching 7 bases. V shed 2 bases and J 7 bases; nucleotides not matched to a gene: 12. The CDR3 extends over 17 amino acids. Looked up from germline, CDR1 is SGDLS and CDR2 is YYNGEE. The CDR3 region is CASSVMPVGQANSPLHF. CDR3 coding DNA: TGTGCCAGCAGCGTCATGCCGGTTGGACAGGCGAATTCACCCCTCCACTTT.

On this clone: The sample contains more than one DNA sequence encoding this CDR3. The chain carries TRBV5-4 and TRBJ2-2, with TRBD1 matching over 10 bases. CDR1 and CDR2 (germline): SGHNT, YYREEE (reference sequence). This CDR3 region has 16 residues. Trimming removed 2 bases from V and 6 bases from J; junction bases left unmatched: 7. The CDR3 DNA is TGTGCCAGCAGCTTCCGGACAGGGGGGGGGCCCGGGGAGCTGTTTTTT. Translated, it gives CASSFRTGGGPGELFF.

The V call is TRBV12-5, the J call TRBJ2-7; 8 positions match TRBD1. Per germline, CDR1 LGHNT and CDR2 FRNRAP. Trimming took 2 bases from V and 1 from J; bases not matched to a gene: 1. CDR3 size: 14 residues. The CDR3 spells CASGLHRGSYEQYF. CDR3 DNA sequence: TGTGCTAGTGGTTTGCACAGGGGGTCCTACGAGCAGTACTTC.

This clone has only a few counts. The chain carries TRBV7-2 and TRBJ2-7, with TRBD2 matching 14 bases. Trimming cost V 5 bases and J 4 bases; bases outside gene matches: 7. The CDR3 runs 16 residues. The germline CDR1 and CDR2 sequences are SGHTA and FQGNSA. CDR3 loop: CASSLTSGGAVYEQYF. DNA for the CDR3: TGTGCCAGCAGCCTGACTAGCGGGGGGGCCGTGTACGAGCAGTACTTC.